These 5 T cell receptor beta chains were all obtained from the same sample, sequenced in a study of T-cell memory formation after mild COVID-19. Each CDR3 protein is one row after TCRdb ran MiXCR on the 5' RACE reads. The sample holds some 200,000 distinct CDR3 sequences, 20% to 25% seen once. The source material was PBMCs or a T cell subset sorted from them (not recorded which). The receptors were gathered from an adult woman who had mild COVID-19 (a few samples of this study predate the infection). Cell type and time point are not known.

The chain uses TRBV19 and TRBJ1-1, with 9 bases identical to TRBD1. The V gene end was trimmed by 5 bases and the J gene end by 1 base; junction bases not matched to a gene: 2. The CDR3 contains 14 residues. Germline V gene lookup returns CDR1 LNHDA and CDR2 SQIVND (reference sequence). The chain's CDR3 is CASSPQGANTEAFF. CDR3 in DNA: TGTGCCAGTAGTCCACAGGGGGCGAACACTGAAGCTTTCTTT.

The chain carries TRBV9 and TRBJ2-1; D gene ambiguous. In germline, CDR1 is SGDLS, CDR2 YYNGEE. This CDR3 contains 14 residues. The germline V and J ends were trimmed by 3 bases and 5 bases, with 12 bases remaining between them. The CDR3 loop reads CASSAWASNNEQFF. For the CDR3, the DNA is TGTGCCAGCAGCGCCTGGGCGAGTAACAATGAGCAGTTCTTC.

V gene TRBV11-2 combines with J gene TRBJ2-7; 14 bases line up with TRBD2. CDR3 length equals 14 residues. V was clipped by 8 bases and J by 3 bases; unmatched bases: 3. Germline values: CDR1 SGHAT, CDR2 FQNNGV. Here the CDR3 reads CASGTSGGGYEQYF. CDR3 sequence (DNA): TGTGCCAGCGGGACTAGCGGGGGTGGCTACGAGCAGTACTTC.

This clonotype was observed a handful of times. The gene calls are TRBV12-3 or TRBV12-4 and TRBJ2-7, with D perhaps matching TRBD2 (6 bases). Between the trimmed V and J ends, which lost 1 base and 3 bases, there was a span of 10 bases. The CDR3 has 14 residues. Here the CDR3 DNA reads TGTGCCAGCAGTTTAGGCTGGGGAGGCTACGAGCAGTACTTC. Amino acids: CASSLGWGGYEQYF.

There are a few counts of this clonotype. The chain joins TRBV25-1 to TRBJ2-7; D perhaps matches TRBD1 (7 bases). Germline-derived CDR1 and CDR2 are MGHDK and SYGVNS. The V end was cut by 8 bases, the J end by 8 bases, with 19 bases between. This CDR3 contains 13 residues. This CDR3 reads CASSGQRAPQQYF. The CDR3 DNA reads TGTGCCAGCTCGGGACAGCGGGCACCCCAGCAGTACTTC.